Listed here are 7 T cell receptor beta chains from one sample, sequenced in a study of a mutant IDH1 vaccine in newly diagnosed glioma. TCRdb keeps only in-frame clones here, not all; method: immunoSEQ multiplex PCR. The sample gives 75,000 to 85,000 clones, roughly 91% of which show up once; about 0.6% is in the top ten. Sample time point: week 5, during vaccination. Vaccination used 300 ug of mutant IDH1 20-mer peptide per dose, with topical imiquimod. For these TCRs, the target antigens are not known. This specimen consisted of PBMCs, obtained from a glioma patient whose treatment included an IDH1 peptide vaccine. Receptor source: a woman between 45 and 65 years old with glioma.

The chain recombines TRBV29-1 with TRBJ1-1; D unresolved. CDR1 is SQVTM, CDR2 ANQGSEA, per germline. Trimming stripped 3 bases from V and 8 bases from J, with 10 bases between. This CDR3 has 11 residues. DNA for the CDR3: TGCAGCGTTGACCTTCCCATAGAAGCTTTCTTT. This sequence encodes CSVDLPIEAFF.

The chain recombines TRBV7-2 with TRBJ1-6; 7 nucleotides align to TRBD1. Trimming took 3 bases from V and 9 from J; bases not matched to a gene: 8. This CDR3 spans 15 amino acids. Germline V gives CDR1 SGHTA, CDR2 FQGNSA. The CDR3 sequence: CASSLGPGGVSPLHF. In DNA form, the CDR3 reads TGTGCCAGCAGCTTGGGTCCAGGGGGTGTTTCACCCCTCCACTTT.

This clone was found once. The CDR3 reads CASSVVRNEQFF. The CDR3 DNA sequence: TGTGCCAGCAGCGTAGTCCGGAATGAGCAGTTCTTC. This sequence joins TRBV9 and TRBJ2-1; D is undetermined. V lost 0 bases and J 7 bases, leaving 5 bases between the germline ends. CDR1 and CDR2 from the germline V gene are SGDLS and YYNGEE. The CDR3 covers 12 residues.

This rearrangement joins TRBV11-1 to TRBJ2-1, with 11 bases matching TRBD1. The CDR3 length is 15 residues. The trim removed 3 bases at V and 7 bases at J, leaving 5 bases unmatched. Germline lookup yields CDR1 SGHAT and CDR2 FQDESV (reference sequence). CDR3: CASSFRTGGLNEQFF. For the CDR3, the DNA is TGTGCCAGCAGCTTTAGGACAGGGGGCTTAAATGAGCAGTTCTTC.

The chain is built from TRBV28 and TRBJ1-2; 7 bases agree with TRBD1. The junction had 8 bases not matched to a gene; V was cut back by 1 base and J by 6 bases. The CDR3 sequence is 15 residues long. Germline values: CDR1 MDHEN, CDR2 SYDVKM. Here the CDR3 reads CASSLSTGSSHGYTF. In DNA, the CDR3 is TGTGCCAGCAGTTTATCGACAGGGAGTAGTCATGGCTACACCTTC.

The chain employs TRBV5-1 and TRBJ2-5, with D possibly being TRBD2 (5 bases). Germline CDR1 and CDR2: SGHRS and YFSETQ. The CDR3 spans 13 residues. The germline V and J ends were trimmed by 2 bases and 5 bases, with 10 bases remaining between them. As DNA, the CDR3 is TGCGCCAGCAGCTTCGGGATATCGGAGACCCAGTACTTC. Amino acids: CASSFGISETQYF.

V gene TRBV7-9 combines with J gene TRBJ2-1, with 10 bases aligning to TRBD2. CDR1 and CDR2 from the germline V gene are SEHNR and FQNEAQ (reference sequence). This CDR3 is built from 14 residues. V lost 4 bases, J lost 5 bases, and 2 bases stayed unmatched. The CDR3 protein is CASSYGTSDNEQFF. The CDR3 DNA follows: TGTGCCAGCAGCTACGGGACTAGCGACAATGAGCAGTTCTTC.